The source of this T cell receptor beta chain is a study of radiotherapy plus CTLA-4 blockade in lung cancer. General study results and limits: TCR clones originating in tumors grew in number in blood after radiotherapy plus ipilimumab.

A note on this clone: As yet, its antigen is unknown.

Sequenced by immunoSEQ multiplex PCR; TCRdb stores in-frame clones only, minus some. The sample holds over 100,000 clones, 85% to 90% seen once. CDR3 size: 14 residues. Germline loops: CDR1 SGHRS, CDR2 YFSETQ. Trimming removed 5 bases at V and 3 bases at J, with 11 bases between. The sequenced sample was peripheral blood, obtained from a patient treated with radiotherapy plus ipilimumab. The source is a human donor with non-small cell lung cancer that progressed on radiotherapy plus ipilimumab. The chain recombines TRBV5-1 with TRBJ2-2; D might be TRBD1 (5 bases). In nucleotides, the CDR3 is TGCGCCAGCAGGGGGCAGGCAGACACCGGGGAGCTGTTTTTT. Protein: CASRGQADTGELFF. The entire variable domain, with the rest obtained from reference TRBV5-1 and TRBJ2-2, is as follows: KAGVTQTPRYLIKTRGQQVTLSCSPISGHRSVSWYQQTPGQGLQFLFEYFSETQRNKGNFPGRFSGRQFSNSRSEMNVSTLELGDSALYLCASRGQADTGELFFGEGSRLTVL.